These 27 T cell receptor beta chains were sequenced from one sample in a study of PD-L1 blockade in urothelial cancer. The time point: pretreatment peripheral blood. Repertoires were generated with immunoSEQ multiplex PCR, while TCRdb's copy carries only in-frame clones and drops some. In the table there are under 70,000 clones, approximately 75% of which are singletons. Material: PBMCs, obtained around atezolizumab (anti-PD-L1) treatment. The receptors derive from a man aged 65 to 85 with urothelial cancer.

The rearrangement joins TRBV4-1 to TRBJ2-1; 7 positions match TRBD2. The germline CDR1 and CDR2 sequences are MGHRA and YSYEKL. CDR3 size: 16 residues. The V gene end was trimmed by 2 bases and the J gene end by 8 bases; junction bases not matched to a gene: 12. This CDR3 reads CASSQMERGGPDEQFF. The CDR3 DNA sequence: TGCGCCAGCAGCCAAATGGAGCGGGGTGGCCCCGATGAGCAGTTCTTC.

The V and J genes are TRBV6-5 and TRBJ1-6; 8 positions agree with TRBD1. Trimming removed 2 bases from V and 8 bases from J; junction bases left unmatched: 2. Germline V lookup: CDR1 MNHEY, CDR2 SVGAGI. This CDR3 is 14 amino acids long. CDR3 DNA: TGTGCCAGCAGTTACATGACAGGGGATTCACCCCTCCACTTT. Residues: CASSYMTGDSPLHF.

This clone has just one count. J is TRBJ2-5 and V is TRBV6-6; 8 bases line up with TRBD2. The CDR3 totals 15 residues. V shed 2 bases, J shed 5 bases, and the junction held 7 bases outside the gene matches. Germline V CDR1 and CDR2: MNHNY, SVGAGI (reference sequence). The CDR3 here is CASSYGLAGMETQYF. CDR3 bases: TGTGCCAGCAGTTACGGCCTAGCGGGTATGGAGACCCAGTACTTC.

CDR3 residues: CASSFGAGPSSYEQYF. Written as DNA, the CDR3 is TGCGCCAGCAGCTTTGGAGCGGGTCCCAGCTCCTACGAGCAGTACTTC. The chain combines TRBV4-3 with TRBJ2-7, with a possible D match to TRBD2 (6 bases). CDR3 length: 16 residues. Germline V gene lookup returns CDR1 LGHNA and CDR2 YSLEER. The V and J ends lost 5 bases and 0 bases respectively, with 17 bases between them.

V gene TRBV6-6 combines with J gene TRBJ1-5, with a weak D call TRBD1 (6 bases). Looked up from germline, CDR1 is MNHNY and CDR2 is SVGAGI (reference sequence). Trimming removed 5 bases at V and 1 base at J, with 12 bases between. This CDR3 region has 15 residues. CDR3 DNA: TGTGCCAGCAGTCCAGACAGGTGGAGCAATCAGCCCCAGCATTTT. It encodes CASSPDRWSNQPQHF.

This chain connects TRBV28 to TRBJ1-3, with a weak D call TRBD1 (6 bases). The CDR3 runs to 18 residues. Trimming removed 6 bases at V and 0 bases at J, with 21 bases between. CDR1 MDHEN and CDR2 SYDVKM come from the germline V gene. CDR3: CASRETGSRSLSGNTIYF. CDR3 in DNA: TGTGCCAGCAGAGAGACAGGCTCCCGGTCTCTCTCTGGAAACACCATATATTTT.

The chain links TRBV4-3 to TRBJ2-7, with 15 nucleotides matching TRBD2. Germline trimming cut 1 base from V and 7 bases from J; bases unmatched to any gene: 8. CDR3 size: 17 residues. Per germline, CDR1 LGHNA and CDR2 YSLEER. CDR3 in DNA: TGCGCCAGCAGCCAAGGGACTAGCGGGAGGGCAAAGGCGGAGCAGTACTTC. Residues: CASSQGTSGRAKAEQYF.

This clone was counted between two and nine times. This specimen includes other DNA sequences encoding the same CDR3. The V call is TRBV5-1, the J call TRBJ2-1; 8 bases line up with TRBD2. CDR3 size: 15 residues. V lost 0 bases and J lost 2; bases outside the gene matches: 1. Germline lookup yields CDR1 SGHRS and CDR2 YFSETQ. This chain's CDR3 is CASSLGGGTYNEQFF. CDR3 nucleotides: TGCGCCAGCAGCTTGGGCGGGGGGACCTACAATGAGCAGTTCTTC.

The rearrangement uses TRBV18 and TRBJ1-1, with 8 bases matching TRBD1. This CDR3 is built from 15 residues. Germline trimming cut 5 bases from V and 3 bases from J; bases unmatched to any gene: 8. CDR1 KGHSH and CDR2 LQKENI come from the germline V gene. The CDR3 protein is CASSSMGQEDTEAFF. For the CDR3, the DNA is TGTGCCAGCTCATCAATGGGACAGGAGGACACTGAAGCTTTCTTT. The variable domain in full, completed from reference TRBV18 and TRBJ1-1, reads NAGVMQNPRHLVRRRGQEARLRCSPMKGHSHVYWYRQLPEEGLKFMVYLQKENIIDESGMPKERFSAEFPKEGPSILRIQQVVRGDSAAYFCASSSMGQEDTEAFFGQGTRLTVV.

The rearrangement links TRBV5-1 to TRBJ1-1; TRBD1 agrees at 9 bases. The junction had 11 bases not matched to a gene; V was cut back by 4 bases and J by 1 base. Germline V lookup: CDR1 SGHRS, CDR2 YFSETQ. The CDR3 runs to 17 residues. CDR3 residues: CASSPPGTGRTNTEAFF. The CDR3 DNA is TGCGCCAGCAGCCCACCCGGGACAGGGAGGACGAACACTGAAGCTTTCTTT.

V gene TRBV5-1 combines with J gene TRBJ1-5; TRBD1 is a possible D gene (6 bases). The germline V gene has CDR1 SGHRS and CDR2 YFSETQ. V lost 4 bases, J lost 3 bases, and 14 bases lay in between. This CDR3 is built from 15 residues. CDR3 sequence (DNA): TGCGCCAGCAGCCCGGACAGTACTTCCAATCAGCCCCAGCATTTT. Translation gives CASSPDSTSNQPQHF.

The rearrangement uses TRBV25-1 and TRBJ2-7; D perhaps matches TRBD1 (6 bases). The germline CDR1 and CDR2 sequences are MGHDK and SYGVNS. The CDR3 has 14 amino acids. V was shortened by 6 bases and J by 3 bases, with 15 bases between the two germline ends. In DNA form, the CDR3 reads TGTGCCAGCAGCCCAGGCACAGGGAGCTACGAGCAGTACTTC. The encoded protein is CASSPGTGSYEQYF.

The chain combines TRBV7-2 with TRBJ2-1; D remains unclear. Deletions cut 1 base from V and 6 bases from J, with 13 bases between. This CDR3 region has 15 residues. In germline, CDR1 is SGHTA, CDR2 FQGNSA. CDR3 sequence reads: CASSLGGVGSNEQFF. DNA of the CDR3: TGTGCCAGCAGCTTAGGAGGAGTAGGCAGCAATGAGCAGTTCTTC.

The chain joins TRBV2 to TRBJ1-1; D is unresolved. The CDR3 contains 14 residues. Germline CDR1 is SNHLY and CDR2 is FYNNEI. Trimming took off 7 bases at V and 0 bases at J, with 12 bases between the two ends. The CDR3 DNA sequence: TGTGCCAGCAACGACATATCCATGAACACTGAAGCTTTCTTT. Translated: CASNDISMNTEAFF. Full variable domain (missing parts from reference TRBV2 and TRBJ1-1): EPEVTQTPSHQVTQMGQEVILRCVPISNHLYFYWYRQILGQKVEFLVSFYNNEISEKSEIFDDQFSVERPDGSNFTLKIRSTKLEDSAMYFCASNDISMNTEAFFGQGTRLTVV.

The rearrangement uses TRBV18 and TRBJ2-7; 10 bases are shared with TRBD1. This CDR3 is built from 19 residues. Trimming cost V 1 base and J 5 bases; bases outside gene matches: 17. Per the germline V gene, CDR1 is KGHSH and CDR2 is LQKENI. As DNA, the CDR3 is TGTGCCAGCTCACCACTCGGGACCAGTGTCCCGGGACAGGGGAACGAGCAGTACTTC. This gives the protein CASSPLGTSVPGQGNEQYF.

The genes are TRBV29-1 and TRBJ1-2; 7 nucleotides agree with TRBD1. Germline assignment: CDR1 SQVTM and CDR2 ANQGSEA. J lost 4 bases, V lost 7 bases, and 3 bases had no gene match. The CDR3 is 11 amino acids. The CDR3 reads CSAGQTYGYTF. The CDR3 DNA is TGCAGCGCGGGACAGACCTATGGCTACACCTTC.

The chain combines TRBV5-1 with TRBJ2-7; D not certain. The germline CDR1 and CDR2 sequences are SGHRS and YFSETQ. This CDR3 comprises 14 residues. Trimming shortened V by 0 bases and J by 2 bases, and 9 bases separated the two germline ends. In DNA form, the CDR3 reads TGCGCCAGCAGCTTGGTAGGAGTAGCCTACGAGCAGTACTTC. This encodes CASSLVGVAYEQYF. Combining the CDR3 with reference TRBV5-1 and TRBJ2-7 gives the whole variable domain KAGVTQTPRYLIKTRGQQVTLSCSPISGHRSVSWYQQTPGQGLQFLFEYFSETQRNKGNFPGRFSGRQFSNSRSEMNVSTLELGDSALYLCASSLVGVAYEQYFGPGTRLTVT.

CDR3 amino acids: CASSFGGKNIQYF. CDR3 nucleotide sequence: TGCGCCAGCAGCTTCGGCGGTAAAAACATTCAGTACTTC. This chain connects TRBV5-1 to TRBJ2-4; D remains unclear. Trimming took 2 bases from V and 4 from J, leaving 7 bases between them. CDR3 length equals 13 residues. Germline-derived CDR1 and CDR2 are SGHRS and YFSETQ.

The J gene is TRBJ1-3, the V gene TRBV5-1; D is unresolved. The germline V gene encodes CDR1 SGHRS and CDR2 YFSETQ. Trimming left V 4 bases short and J 0 bases short, with 8 bases between. CDR3 length: 14 amino acids. CDR3 protein: CASSPSLSGNTIYF. The DNA for the CDR3 is TGCGCCAGCAGCCCCAGTCTCTCTGGAAACACCATATATTTT.

The gene calls are TRBV27 and TRBJ2-4; 11 bases are a match to TRBD2. The CDR3 sequence is 16 residues long. The trim removed 5 bases at V and 0 bases at J, leaving 3 bases unmatched. Germline V gene lookup returns CDR1 MNHEY and CDR2 SMNVEV (reference sequence). CDR3 region: CASSKTSGVAKNIQYF. The CDR3 DNA follows: TGTGCCAGCAGTAAGACTAGCGGGGTAGCCAAAAACATTCAGTACTTC.

The chain carries TRBV20-1 and TRBJ2-2, with 7 positions matching TRBD2. CDR3 length: 11 residues. Looked up from germline, CDR1 is DFQATT and CDR2 is SNEGSKA (reference sequence). CDR3 in amino acids: CRAGNTGELFF. Written as DNA, the CDR3 is TGCAGAGCGGGAAACACCGGGGAGCTGTTTTTT.

The chain joins TRBV18 to TRBJ2-7; D perhaps matches TRBD2 (6 bases). V was clipped by 1 base and J by 4 bases, with 14 bases between them. Germline V CDR1 and CDR2: KGHSH, LQKENI. The CDR3 is made up of 15 amino acids. DNA for the CDR3: TGTGCCAGCTCACCACGAGAGGGAGGCCGGTACGAGCAGTACTTC. Amino acid sequence: CASSPREGGRYEQYF.

The rearrangement uses TRBV4-3 and TRBJ1-4; the D gene is possibly TRBD1 (6 bases). The CDR3 runs to 17 residues. V gave up 3 bases and J gave up 2 bases, with 16 bases separating them. CDR1 and CDR2 (germline): LGHNA, YSLEER. Here the CDR3 reads CASSQGGVGGTNEKLFF. As DNA, the CDR3 is TGCGCCAGCAGCCAGGGGGGGGTTGGGGGCACTAATGAAAAACTGTTTTTT.

CDR3 in amino acids: CASSRRRNTEAFF. CDR3 DNA: TGTGCCAGCAGCCGTAGGAGGAACACTGAAGCTTTCTTT. The V call is TRBV14, the J call TRBJ1-1, with D unresolved. The V end lost 4 bases, the J end lost 1 base, and 7 bases lay between the germline ends. This CDR3 is built from 13 residues. From germline, CDR1 is SGHDN and CDR2 FVKESK.

DNA for the CDR3: TGTGCCAGCCATTCGTTGGCCGGGGATCAGCCCCAGCATTTT. Residues: CASHSLAGDQPQHF. V usage is TRBV6-5 and J usage is TRBJ1-5; no clear D. CDR1 is MNHEY, CDR2 SVGAGI, per germline. The CDR3 covers 14 residues. V shed 8 bases and J shed 5 bases, with 16 bases lying between them.

This clone showed up just a few times. V and J are TRBV5-1 and TRBJ2-4; TRBD2 matches at 11 bases. The J segment lost 1 base and the V segment lost 3 bases, leaving 6 bases of the junction unmatched. Germline V gives CDR1 SGHRS, CDR2 YFSETQ. The CDR3 runs 17 residues. Here the CDR3 DNA reads TGCGCCAGCAGCTCGTTAGCGGGAGGGCCTGCCAAAAACATTCAGTACTTC. This gives the protein CASSSLAGGPAKNIQYF.

The chain links TRBV6-5 to TRBJ2-7, with 8 positions matching TRBD1. The CDR3 is made up of 15 amino acids. From germline, CDR1 is MNHEY and CDR2 SVGAGI. After removal of 2 bases from V and 3 bases from J, the junction contained 6 bases not matched to a gene. The DNA of the CDR3 is TGTGCCAGCAGTTACGGACAGGGACCTGTCTACGAGCAGTACTTC. Translated, it gives CASSYGQGPVYEQYF.